The sequence of this T cell receptor (beta chain) was determined in a study of CD8 T cells in Susac syndrome. RNA totalling roughly 0.45 to 1 ug underwent reverse transcription with random hexamers. Multiplex immunoSEQ PCR targeted 54 Vbeta and 13 Jbeta TCR beta segments. TCRdb recomputed calls from the immunoSEQ multiplex PCR reads with MiXCR, one row per CDR3 protein. The table includes roughly 140,000 distinct CDR3 sequences, around 95% detected once. Trimming shortened V by 0 bases and J by 9 bases, and 13 bases separated the two germline ends. The germline V gene encodes CDR1 SGDLS and CDR2 YYNGEE. The CDR3 runs to 14 residues.

Sequencing used CD4+ T cells from PBMCs. V is TRBV9 and J is TRBJ2-1; a possible D gene is TRBD2 (5 bases). The source of this sequence is a human donor with Susac syndrome. The CDR3 here is CASSVAGSVTEQFF. For the CDR3, the DNA is TGTGCCAGCAGCGTAGCGGGGTCGGTCACTGAGCAGTTCTTC.